This entry lists 9 T cell receptor beta chains sequenced from one sample in a study of blood T cell repertoires in COVID-19. Here immunoSEQ multiplex PCR was the method, and the copy in TCRdb shows in-frame clones only, minus some. Of tens of thousands of clones in the sample, roughly 90% were seen once. The sample consisted of peripheral blood. Receptors originate from a woman at least 80 years old with active COVID-19.

The V gene is TRBV27, the J gene TRBJ2-7; 8 bases line up with TRBD1. The V segment lost 4 bases and the J segment 2 bases; nucleotides outside the gene matches: 4. CDR3 length equals 14 residues. CDR1 is MNHEY and CDR2 is SMNVEV in the germline V gene (reference sequence). The DNA for the CDR3 is TGTGCCAGCAGTTCGCGACAGGGGCCCTACGAGCAGTACTTC. This encodes CASSSRQGPYEQYF.

The CDR3 spells CAGVGGSANSETQYF. CDR3 DNA: TGTGCCGGAGTCGGGGGGTCGGCAAATTCGGAGACCCAGTACTTC. The rearrangement uses TRBV30 and TRBJ2-5; 7 bases match TRBD2. The CDR3 is 15 residues long. Germline V gene data show CDR1 as GTSNPN and CDR2 as SVGIG (reference sequence). V trimming: 8 bases; J trimming: 5 bases; junction bases outside the gene matches: 17.

The chain is built from TRBV6-4 and TRBJ1-2; weak D call: TRBD1 (5 bases). The CDR3 consists of 16 residues. Germline V CDR1 and CDR2: MRHNA, SNTAGT. V lost 6 bases, J lost 4 bases, and 21 bases lay in between. CDR3 sequence reads: CASRSGGSKFIYGYTF. In DNA form, the CDR3 reads TGTGCCAGCAGGTCCGGGGGGTCTAAGTTTATCTATGGCTACACCTTC.

For the CDR3, the DNA is TGCGCCAGCAGCTTGGATTTGGGGGCCGGCTACAATGAGCAGTTCTTC. Its protein is CASSLDLGAGYNEQFF. The rearrangement uses TRBV5-1 and TRBJ2-1; the D gene is possibly TRBD1 (6 bases). V was trimmed by 0 bases and J by 3 bases, leaving 13 bases between them. Germline lookup yields CDR1 SGHRS and CDR2 YFSETQ. CDR3 length: 16 residues. The full variable domain, with the rest looked up from reference TRBV5-1 and TRBJ2-1, is KAGVTQTPRYLIKTRGQQVTLSCSPISGHRSVSWYQQTPGQGLQFLFEYFSETQRNKGNFPGRFSGRQFSNSRSEMNVSTLELGDSALYLCASSLDLGAGYNEQFFGPGTRLTVL.

The chain uses TRBV7-2 and TRBJ1-1, with 8 bases aligning to TRBD1. This CDR3 contains 14 residues. V shed 7 bases and J 4 bases; nucleotides not matched to a gene: 8. CDR1 and CDR2 (germline): SGHTA, FQGNSA. CDR3 amino acids: CASTSGGWGTEAFF. Written as DNA, the CDR3 is TGTGCCAGCACCTCAGGGGGCTGGGGCACTGAAGCTTTCTTT.

In its sample, this clone was seen once. The chain combines TRBV6-5 with TRBJ1-1; TRBD1 matches at 7 bases. J gave up 5 bases and V 5 bases, and 5 bases lay outside the gene matches. The CDR3 loop spans 13 amino acids. The germline CDR1 and CDR2 sequences are MNHEY and SVGAGI. Here the CDR3 DNA reads TGTGCCAGCAGTCGGACAGGACTTACTGAAGCTTTCTTT. Protein: CASSRTGLTEAFF.

The CDR3 sequence is CASSQGQGFYNEQFF. CDR3 in DNA: TGCGCCAGCAGCCAGGGACAGGGGTTCTACAATGAGCAGTTCTTC. J is TRBJ2-1 and V is TRBV4-3, with 10 bases identical to TRBD1. Germline V gives CDR1 LGHNA, CDR2 YSLEER. CDR3 size: 15 residues. The trim removed 3 bases at V and 3 bases at J, leaving 2 bases unmatched.

V gene TRBV15 combines with J gene TRBJ1-2; no clear D. The CDR3 runs to 18 residues. Germline lookup yields CDR1 LNHNV and CDR2 YYDKDF (reference sequence). With 6 bases removed from V and 2 bases from J, the gap between germline ends came to 25 bases. CDR3 sequence: CATSPSGLRERKNYGYTF. CDR3 DNA sequence: TGTGCCACCAGTCCGAGTGGGCTACGGGAAAGGAAGAACTATGGCTACACCTTC.

This clone was counted a single time. This sequence joins TRBV9 and TRBJ2-1, with 9 bases fitting TRBD1. Germline lookup yields CDR1 SGDLS and CDR2 YYNGEE. Germline trimming cut 4 bases from V and 6 bases from J; bases unmatched to any gene: 8. The CDR3 length is 15 residues. The CDR3 loop is CASSPRTGAVNEQFF. The CDR3 DNA is TGTGCCAGCAGCCCCCGGACAGGGGCGGTCAATGAGCAGTTCTTC.